The sample holds a few counts of the clone carrying this TCR beta chain. The antigen remains undetermined. The data originate from a study of blood T cells in healthy people across ages. Study-level results: In long-lived donors, naive CD4+ cell counts and diversity exceeded those of aged donors. The unsorted PBMCs prevented any conclusive comparison of naive versus antigen-experienced cells. There was a strong correlation between TCR beta diversity and naive T cell percentage.

It was with a sample-barcoded 5' primer and a J-beta primer mix that a second PCR of about 6 to 12 cycles was run. MiXCR, run by TCRdb on the 5' RACE reads, gives a single entry per CDR3 protein. The sample lists about 1,400,000 distinct CDR3 sequences, 59% seen once, with under 8.5% in the top ten. The sequence came from a man aged 18 to 29 in good health. Sequences were obtained from blood.

CDR3 in amino acids: CASSTWGGSTEAFF. The CDR3 DNA is TGTGCCAGCAGCACATGGGGGGGGAGCACTGAAGCTTTCTTT. The chain couples TRBV12-3 or TRBV12-4 to TRBJ1-1; possible D gene TRBD1, 5 bases. The ends were cut back, 6 bases at V and 4 bases at J, with 15 bases in the middle. The CDR3 runs 14 residues.